The entry below gives a single T cell receptor (beta chain) sequence along with its context. What it recognizes is unknown. Only in-frame clones appear in the TCRdb table, and some are missing; sequencing was by immunoSEQ multiplex PCR. The sample yields some 200,000 clones, 75% to 85% seen once. Germline CDR1 reads SGHVS; CDR2 reads FNYEAQ. Trimming pared 7 bases from V and 7 bases from J, leaving 11 bases between. The length of the CDR3 is 12 residues. The sample comes from a study of cytotoxic CD8 clonotypes in ibrutinib-treated CLL. Study details: Median treatment time before response sampling was 12 months, range 6 to 36. Points from the study as a whole: In comparison with age-matched healthy donors, baseline clonality was higher and tracked circulating CD8+ T-cell counts.

This sequence joins TRBV7-6 and TRBJ2-1; D tentatively fits TRBD1 or TRBD2 (5 bases each). The TCR comes from a human donor with chronic lymphocytic leukemia. The sample was PBMCs, taken after 12 months of ibrutinib treatment. This chain's CDR3 is CASTRGGNEQFF. CDR3 nucleotide sequence: TGTGCCAGCACTAGGGGCGGGAATGAGCAGTTCTTC.